This TCR beta chain was recovered during a study of technical replicates of blood from four donors (TCRdb year 2017). The library came from the immunoSEQ multiplex PCR assay. This immuneACCESS table, as held by TCRdb, lists in-frame sequences with V and J called but not all clones. Of the missing ones, under half trace to an unresolved V gene in checked studies; the others have no known cause. Present in this sample are about 49,000 clones, 80% to 95% of which were seen just once. The leading ten clones occupy about 3.8% of the sample. The V end gives up 3 bases and the J end 2 bases, leaving 2 bases in the junction not matched to a gene. The CDR1 and CDR2 encoded by the germline V gene are SGHTA and FQGTGA. The CDR3 holds 16 amino acids from the cysteine to the phenylalanine. CDR3 DNA only is kept here, 48 bases in frame from base 1. This clone showed up just once. Its target antigen remains unknown. No base qualities exist here, and no much larger clone lies one base off it.

The specimen was PBMCs. The sequence joins TRBV7-3 to TRBJ2-2, and 11 bases in between align with TRBD2. The source of this sequence is a human donor in good health. Some clones in this sample may be carry-over from other donors' samples. The DNA reads TGTGCCAGCAGCTTGCTAGCGGGGGGCAACACCGGGGAGCTGTTTTTT. This translates into CASSLLAGGNTGELFF. Outside the CDR3, residues come from the reference TRBV7-3 and TRBJ2-2 proteins, so the full variable domain is: GAGVSQTPSNKVTEKGKYVELRCDPISGHTALYWYRQSLGQGPEFLIYFQGTGAADDSGLPNDRFFAVRPEGSVSTLKIQRTERGDSAVYLCASSLLAGGNTGELFFGEGSRLTVL.